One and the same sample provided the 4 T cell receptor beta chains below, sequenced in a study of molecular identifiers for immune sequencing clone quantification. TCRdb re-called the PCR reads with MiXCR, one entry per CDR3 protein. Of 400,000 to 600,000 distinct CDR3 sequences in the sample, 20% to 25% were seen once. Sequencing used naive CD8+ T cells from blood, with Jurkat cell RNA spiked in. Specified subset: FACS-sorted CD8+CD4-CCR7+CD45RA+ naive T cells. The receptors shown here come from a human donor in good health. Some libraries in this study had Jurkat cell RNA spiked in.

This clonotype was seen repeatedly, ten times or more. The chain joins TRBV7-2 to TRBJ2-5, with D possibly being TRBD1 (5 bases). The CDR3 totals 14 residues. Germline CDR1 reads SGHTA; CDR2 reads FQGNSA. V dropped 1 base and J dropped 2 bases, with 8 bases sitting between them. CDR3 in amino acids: CASSLGGSQETQYF. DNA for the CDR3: TGTGCCAGCAGCTTAGGGGGCAGTCAAGAGACCCAGTACTTC.

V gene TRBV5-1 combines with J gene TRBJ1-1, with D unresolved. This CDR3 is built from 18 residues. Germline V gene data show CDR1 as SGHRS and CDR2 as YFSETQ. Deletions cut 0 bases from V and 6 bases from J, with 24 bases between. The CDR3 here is CASSLAGLQALVGPEAFF. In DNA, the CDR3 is TGCGCCAGCAGCTTGGCAGGCCTCCAGGCCCTAGTAGGTCCTGAAGCTTTCTTT. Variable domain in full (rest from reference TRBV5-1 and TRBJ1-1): KAGVTQTPRYLIKTRGQQVTLSCSPISGHRSVSWYQQTPGQGLQFLFEYFSETQRNKGNFPGRFSGRQFSNSRSEMNVSTLELGDSALYLCASSLAGLQALVGPEAFFGQGTRLTVV.

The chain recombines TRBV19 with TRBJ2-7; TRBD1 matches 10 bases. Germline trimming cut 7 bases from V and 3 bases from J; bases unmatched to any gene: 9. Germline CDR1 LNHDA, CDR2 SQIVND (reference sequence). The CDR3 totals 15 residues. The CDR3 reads CASTPGTGVIYEQYF. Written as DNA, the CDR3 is TGTGCCAGTACCCCCGGGACAGGGGTTATCTACGAGCAGTACTTC.

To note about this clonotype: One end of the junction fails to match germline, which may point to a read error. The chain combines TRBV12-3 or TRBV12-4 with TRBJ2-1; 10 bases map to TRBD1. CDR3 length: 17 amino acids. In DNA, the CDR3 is TGTGCCAGCAGTTCGCCTGTGACAGGGGGCTCCTACAATGAGCAGCTCTTC. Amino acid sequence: CASSSPVTGGSYNEQLF.